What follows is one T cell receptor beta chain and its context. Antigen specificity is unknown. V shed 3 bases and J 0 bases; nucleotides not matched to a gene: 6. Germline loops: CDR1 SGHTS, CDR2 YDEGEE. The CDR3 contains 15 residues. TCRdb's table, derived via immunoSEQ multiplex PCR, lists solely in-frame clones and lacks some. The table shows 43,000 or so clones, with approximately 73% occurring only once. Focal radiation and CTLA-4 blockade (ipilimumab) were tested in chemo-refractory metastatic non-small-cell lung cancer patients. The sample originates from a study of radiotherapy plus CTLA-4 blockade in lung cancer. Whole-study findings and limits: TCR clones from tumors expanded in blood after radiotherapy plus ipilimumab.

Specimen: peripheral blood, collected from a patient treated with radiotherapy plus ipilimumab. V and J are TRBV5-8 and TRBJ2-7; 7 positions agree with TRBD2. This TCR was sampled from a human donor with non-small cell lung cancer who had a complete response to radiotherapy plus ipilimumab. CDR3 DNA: TGTGCCAGCAGCTCGTCCGGGGGGACCTCCTACGAGCAGTACTTC. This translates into CASSSSGGTSYEQYF.